The text below deals with one T cell receptor beta chain. Its target is unknown. TCRdb's table, derived via immunoSEQ multiplex PCR, lists solely in-frame clones and lacks some. The sample consists of about 30,000 clones, approximately 89% of them appearing once. The CDR3 consists of 16 residues. Germline CDR1 KGHSH, CDR2 LQKENI. V lost 5 bases, J lost 3 bases, and 18 bases lay in between. These data originate in a study of PD-1 blockade in classical Hodgkin lymphoma. Study observations and caveats: It was reported that newly diagnosed patients had less baseline TCR diversity than healthy donors. There remain no defined causes for the repertoire differences, which possibly reflect disease activity or prior therapy.

Indicated time point: newly diagnosed, previously untreated cHL patient sample. The sequenced sample consisted of peripheral blood mononuclear cells (PBMCs). The receptor's source is a human donor with classical Hodgkin lymphoma. This chain connects TRBV18 to TRBJ2-3; D is unclear. The CDR3 coding sequence is TGTGCCAGCTCAAACAGAAAAGAGTTGGCGACAGATACGCAGTATTTT. It codes for CASSNRKELATDTQYF.